A selection of T cell receptor beta chains follows, all from one sample in a study of blood T cell repertoires in COVID-19. This table comes from immunoSEQ multiplex PCR, and its TCRdb copy is limited to in-frame clones, with some not included. This table holds roughly 280,000 clones, about 85% found once. The sequenced material came from peripheral blood. All receptors come from a man between 60 and 75 years old with acute or convalescent COVID-19. The CDR3 runs from the conserved cysteine through the conserved F or W. The D gene is left open where the match is weak. For some rows the clone size is stated as once, few or many, or as a class when expanded; others skip it.

clone size: .; D gene: .; J gene: TRBJ1-5; V gene: TRBV5-1; CDR3 protein: CASSIGTSEQPQHF; CDR3 DNA: TGCGCCAGCAGCATCGGGACAAGTGAGCAGCCCCAGCATTTT
clone size: .; D gene: TRBD1; J gene: TRBJ1-2; V gene: TRBV6-4; CDR3 protein: CASKGRGQGGGYTF; CDR3 DNA: TGTGCCAGCAAGGGCCGGGGACAGGGAGGTGGCTACACCTTC
clone size: .; D gene: .; J gene: TRBJ2-7; V gene: TRBV12-5; CDR3 protein: CASGAPSLASYEQYF; CDR3 DNA: TGTGCTAGTGGCGCGCCCTCACTAGCTTCCTACGAGCAGTACTTC
clone size: .; D gene: TRBD2; J gene: TRBJ2-1; V gene: TRBV3-1/TRBV3-2; CDR3 protein: CASSPLSGRAYNEQFF; CDR3 DNA: TGTGCCAGCAGCCCTTTAAGCGGGAGGGCCTACAATGAGCAGTTCTTC
clone size: .; D gene: .; J gene: TRBJ1-1; V gene: TRBV13; CDR3 protein: CASSSRGGANTEAFF; CDR3 DNA: TGTGCCAGCAGCTCCCGCGGGGGCGCGAACACTGAAGCTTTCTTT
clone size: .; D gene: .; J gene: TRBJ1-5; V gene: TRBV2; CDR3 protein: CASSVPGGFNQPQHF; CDR3 DNA: TGTGCCAGCAGTGTACCAGGAGGTTTCAATCAGCCCCAGCATTTT
clone size: .; D gene: TRBD1; J gene: TRBJ1-4; V gene: TRBV5-1; CDR3 protein: CASSSNQGAGEKLFF; CDR3 DNA: TGCGCCAGCAGCTCCAATCAGGGGGCTGGTGAAAAACTGTTTTTT
clone size: .; D gene: TRBD2; J gene: TRBJ2-2; V gene: TRBV7-3; CDR3 protein: CASSLASGDTGELFF; CDR3 DNA: TGTGCCAGCAGCTTGGCTAGCGGAGACACCGGGGAGCTGTTTTTT
clone size: .; D gene: TRBD1; J gene: TRBJ1-6; V gene: TRBV9; CDR3 protein: CASSPSTGTGRLWSPLHF; CDR3 DNA: TGTGCCAGCAGCCCCTCCACCGGGACAGGGAGGTTATGGTCACCCCTCCACTTT
clone size: .; D gene: TRBD2; J gene: TRBJ2-1; V gene: TRBV12-5; CDR3 protein: CASGDTTSPRRNEQFF; CDR3 DNA: TGTGCTAGTGGAGACACGACTAGCCCCAGACGGAATGAGCAGTTCTTC
clone size: .; D gene: TRBD2; J gene: TRBJ2-7; V gene: TRBV11-1; CDR3 protein: CASSLVEARESYEQYF; CDR3 DNA: TGTGCCAGCAGCTTAGTGGAGGCGCGGGAGTCGTACGAGCAGTACTTC
clone size: .; D gene: TRBD2; J gene: TRBJ2-7; V gene: TRBV7-3; CDR3 protein: CASSLTASGGTYEQYF; CDR3 DNA: TGTGCCAGCAGCTTAACGGCTAGCGGGGGGACCTACGAGCAGTACTTC
clone size: few; D gene: .; J gene: TRBJ1-4; V gene: TRBV27; CDR3 protein: CASRPRWGLNEKLFF; CDR3 DNA: TGTGCCAGCAGGCCCAGGTGGGGCTTGAATGAAAAACTGTTTTTT
clone size: .; D gene: .; J gene: TRBJ2-3; V gene: TRBV4-2; CDR3 protein: CASSQESGAVDTQYF; CDR3 DNA: TGTGCCAGCAGCCAAGAATCGGGAGCGGTAGATACGCAGTATTTT
clone size: once; D gene: .; J gene: TRBJ2-2; V gene: TRBV11-2; CDR3 protein: CASSLRRANTGELFF; CDR3 DNA: TGTGCCAGCAGCTTACGGCGGGCGAACACCGGGGAGCTGTTTTTT
clone size: few; D gene: TRBD1; J gene: TRBJ1-1; V gene: TRBV28; CDR3 protein: CASSSIGTGTGTEAFF; CDR3 DNA: TGTGCCAGCAGTTCCATAGGGACAGGGACTGGCACTGAAGCTTTCTTT
clone size: few; D gene: .; J gene: TRBJ1-2; V gene: TRBV28; CDR3 protein: CASSPAGANYGYTF; CDR3 DNA: TGTGCCAGCAGCCCCGCTGGAGCTAACTATGGCTACACCTTC
clone size: once; D gene: TRBD2; J gene: TRBJ2-3; V gene: TRBV5-5; CDR3 protein: CASSLGLAGVLRGTDTQYF; CDR3 DNA: TGTGCCAGCAGCCTGGGACTAGCGGGCGTTCTTCGTGGCACAGATACGCAGTATTTT
clone size: .; D gene: .; J gene: TRBJ2-7; V gene: TRBV30; CDR3 protein: CAWSVRRGRGYEQYF; CDR3 DNA: TGTGCCTGGAGTGTACGGCGGGGGCGCGGGTACGAGCAGTACTTC
clone size: .; D gene: TRBD1; J gene: TRBJ2-7; V gene: TRBV6-5; CDR3 protein: CASRETGVEQYF; CDR3 DNA: TGTGCCAGCAGAGAGACAGGGGTCGAGCAGTACTTC
clone size: .; D gene: .; J gene: TRBJ1-6; V gene: TRBV7-3; CDR3 protein: CASSAGSGGAHSPLHF; CDR3 DNA: TGTGCCAGCAGCGCAGGGTCTGGGGGGGCGCATTCACCCCTCCACTTT
clone size: once; D gene: .; J gene: TRBJ1-1; V gene: TRBV28; CDR3 protein: CASSPQGESTEAFF; CDR3 DNA: TGTGCCAGCAGCCCACAGGGTGAGAGCACTGAAGCTTTCTTT
clone size: .; D gene: .; J gene: TRBJ1-2; V gene: TRBV5-1; CDR3 protein: CASSLDTGNSNYGYTF; CDR3 DNA: TGCGCCAGCAGCTTGGATACAGGGAATTCTAACTATGGCTACACCTTC
clone size: .; D gene: .; J gene: TRBJ1-6; V gene: TRBV7-3; CDR3 protein: CASSQSEGVNSPLHF; CDR3 DNA: TGTGCCAGCAGTCAAAGTGAGGGGGTCAATTCACCCCTCCACTTT
clone size: once; D gene: TRBD2; J gene: TRBJ2-7; V gene: TRBV6-5; CDR3 protein: CASSRTGRGSYEQYF; CDR3 DNA: TGTGCCAGCAGTCGGACGGGGCGCGGGAGTTACGAGCAGTACTTC
clone size: .; D gene: .; J gene: TRBJ2-3; V gene: TRBV7-3; CDR3 protein: CASSFHSGITDTQYF; CDR3 DNA: TGTGCCAGCAGCTTTCATTCGGGAATCACAGATACGCAGTATTTT
clone size: .; D gene: .; J gene: TRBJ2-5; V gene: TRBV7-9; CDR3 protein: CASTGSGNQETQYF; CDR3 DNA: TGTGCCAGCACCGGATCGGGAAATCAAGAGACCCAGTACTTC
clone size: .; D gene: .; J gene: TRBJ2-7; V gene: TRBV9; CDR3 protein: CASSVGTTYEQYF; CDR3 DNA: TGTGCCAGCAGCGTAGGGACAACCTACGAGCAGTACTTC
clone size: .; D gene: .; J gene: TRBJ2-3; V gene: TRBV7-8; CDR3 protein: CASSPRPGGLRTDTQYF; CDR3 DNA: TGTGCCAGCAGCCCAAGACCCGGAGGGCTTAGGACAGATACGCAGTATTTT
clone size: once; D gene: .; J gene: TRBJ2-7; V gene: TRBV6-5; CDR3 protein: CASSYAGPSRNEQYF; CDR3 DNA: TGTGCCAGCAGTTACGCGGGGCCTTCAAGGAACGAGCAGTACTTC
clone size: .; D gene: .; J gene: TRBJ2-5; V gene: TRBV6-2/TRBV6-3; CDR3 protein: CASSYPGGQQETQYF; CDR3 DNA: TGTGCCAGCAGTTACCCCGGAGGGCAGCAAGAGACCCAGTACTTC
clone size: .; D gene: TRBD1; J gene: TRBJ2-5; V gene: TRBV27; CDR3 protein: CASLFPGTGGRETQYF; CDR3 DNA: TGTGCCAGCCTCTTTCCCGGGACAGGGGGGCGGGAGACCCAGTACTTC
clone size: once; D gene: .; J gene: TRBJ2-7; V gene: TRBV11-2; CDR3 protein: CASSLNLQGGVYEQYF; CDR3 DNA: TGTGCCAGCAGCTTAAACTTGCAGGGGGGCGTTTACGAGCAGTACTTC
clone size: .; D gene: TRBD2; J gene: TRBJ2-7; V gene: TRBV4-2; CDR3 protein: CASSHILGLAGEYEQYF; CDR3 DNA: TGTGCCAGCAGCCATATACTAGGACTAGCGGGGGAATACGAGCAGTACTTC
clone size: .; D gene: .; J gene: TRBJ1-6; V gene: TRBV5-5; CDR3 protein: CASSSIAGLNSPLHF; CDR3 DNA: TGTGCCAGCAGCTCCATAGCCGGGTTGAATTCACCCCTCCACTTT
clone size: .; D gene: .; J gene: TRBJ1-6; V gene: TRBV10-3; CDR3 protein: CAISEQGLQGYNSPLHF; CDR3 DNA: TGTGCCATCAGTGAGCAGGGGCTCCAGGGCTATAATTCACCCCTCCACTTT
clone size: once; D gene: TRBD2; J gene: TRBJ2-7; V gene: TRBV18; CDR3 protein: CASSLTPPGGSYEQYF; CDR3 DNA: TGTGCCAGCTCACTGACCCCACCGGGGGGATCCTACGAGCAGTACTTC
clone size: few; D gene: .; J gene: TRBJ1-1; V gene: TRBV2; CDR3 protein: CASMAPARGFPSEAFF; CDR3 DNA: TGTGCCAGCATGGCCCCCGCCCGCGGATTTCCGTCTGAAGCTTTCTTT
clone size: once; D gene: TRBD1; J gene: TRBJ2-5; V gene: TRBV11-2; CDR3 protein: CASSLGRGLTETQYF; CDR3 DNA: TGTGCCAGCAGCTTAGGCAGGGGGCTAACCGAGACCCAGTACTTC
clone size: few; D gene: .; J gene: TRBJ2-6; V gene: TRBV6-2/TRBV6-3; CDR3 protein: CASSYMWGRRSGANVLTF; CDR3 DNA: TGTGCCAGCAGTTACATGTGGGGGCGACGCTCTGGGGCCAACGTCCTGACTTTC